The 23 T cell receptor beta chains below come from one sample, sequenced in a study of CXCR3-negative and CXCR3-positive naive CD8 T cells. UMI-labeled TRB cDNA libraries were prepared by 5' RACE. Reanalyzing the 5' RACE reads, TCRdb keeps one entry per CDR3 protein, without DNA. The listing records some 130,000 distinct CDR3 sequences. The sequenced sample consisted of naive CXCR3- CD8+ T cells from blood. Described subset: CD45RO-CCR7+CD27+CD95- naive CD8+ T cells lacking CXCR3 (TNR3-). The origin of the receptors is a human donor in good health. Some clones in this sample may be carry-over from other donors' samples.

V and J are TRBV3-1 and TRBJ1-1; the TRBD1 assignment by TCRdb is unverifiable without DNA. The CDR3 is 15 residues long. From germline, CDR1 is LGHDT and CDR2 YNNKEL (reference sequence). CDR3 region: CASSFTGTGGTEAFF.

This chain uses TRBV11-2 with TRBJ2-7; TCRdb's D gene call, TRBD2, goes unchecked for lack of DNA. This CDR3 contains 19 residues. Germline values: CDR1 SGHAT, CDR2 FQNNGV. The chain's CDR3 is CASSLALAGPSLSSYEQYF.

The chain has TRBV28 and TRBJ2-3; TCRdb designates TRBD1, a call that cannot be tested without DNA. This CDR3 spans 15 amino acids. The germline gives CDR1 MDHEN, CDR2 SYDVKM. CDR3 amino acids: CASTQTRDNTDTQYF. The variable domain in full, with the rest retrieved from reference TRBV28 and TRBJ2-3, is DVKVTQSSRYLVKRTGEKVFLECVQDMDHENMFWYRQDPGLGLRLIYFSYDVKMKEKGDIPEGYSVSREKKERFSLILESASTNQTSMYLCASTQTRDNTDTQYFGPGTRLTVL.

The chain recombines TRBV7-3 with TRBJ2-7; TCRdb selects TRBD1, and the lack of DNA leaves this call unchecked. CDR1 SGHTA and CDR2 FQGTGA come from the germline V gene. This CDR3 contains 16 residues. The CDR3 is CASSRHGQGSFYEQYF.

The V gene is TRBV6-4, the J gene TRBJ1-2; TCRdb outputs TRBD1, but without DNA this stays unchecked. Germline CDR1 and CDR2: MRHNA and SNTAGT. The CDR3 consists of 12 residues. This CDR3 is CASRGGPHGYTF.

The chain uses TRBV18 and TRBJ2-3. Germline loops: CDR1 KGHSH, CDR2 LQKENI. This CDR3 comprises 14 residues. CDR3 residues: CASSPPLGRDTQYF.

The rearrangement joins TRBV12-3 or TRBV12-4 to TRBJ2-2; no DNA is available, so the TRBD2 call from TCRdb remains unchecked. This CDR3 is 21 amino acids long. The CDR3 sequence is CASSLSPAVASGRWVTGELFF.

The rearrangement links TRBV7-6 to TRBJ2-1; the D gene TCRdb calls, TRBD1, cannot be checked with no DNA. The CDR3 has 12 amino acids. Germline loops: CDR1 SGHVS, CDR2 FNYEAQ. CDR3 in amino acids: CASRLIGDEQFF.

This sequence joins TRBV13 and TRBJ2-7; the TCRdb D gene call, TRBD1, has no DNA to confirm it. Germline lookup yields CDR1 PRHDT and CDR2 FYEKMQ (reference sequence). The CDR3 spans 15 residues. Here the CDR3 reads CASRAGGDLSSEQYF.

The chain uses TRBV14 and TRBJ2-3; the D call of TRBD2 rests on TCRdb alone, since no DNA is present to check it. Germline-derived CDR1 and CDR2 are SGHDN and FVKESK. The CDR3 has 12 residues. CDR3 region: CASSPGGDTQYF. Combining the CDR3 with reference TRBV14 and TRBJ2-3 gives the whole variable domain EAGVTQFPSHSVIEKGQTVTLRCDPISGHDNLYWYRRVMGKEIKFLLHFVKESKQDESGMPNNRFLAERTGGTYSTLKVQPAELEDSGVYFCASSPGGDTQYFGPGTRLTVL.

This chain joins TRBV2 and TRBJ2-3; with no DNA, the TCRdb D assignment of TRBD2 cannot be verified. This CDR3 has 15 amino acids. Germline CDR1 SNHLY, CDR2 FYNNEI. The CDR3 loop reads CASTPGGSTTDTQYF.

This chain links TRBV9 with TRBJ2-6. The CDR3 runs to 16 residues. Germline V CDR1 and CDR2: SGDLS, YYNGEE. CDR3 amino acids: CASSVARDSGANVLTF. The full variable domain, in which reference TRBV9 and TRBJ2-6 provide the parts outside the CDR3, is DSGVTQTPKHLITATGQRVTLRCSPRSGDLSVYWYQQSLDQGLQFLIQYYNGEERAKGNILERFSAQQFPDLHSELNLSSLELGDSALYFCASSVARDSGANVLTFGAGSRLTVL.

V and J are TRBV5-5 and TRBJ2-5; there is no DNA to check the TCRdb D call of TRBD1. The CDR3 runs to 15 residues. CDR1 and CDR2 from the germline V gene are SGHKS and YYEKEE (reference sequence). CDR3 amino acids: CASSLRTGGRETQYF.

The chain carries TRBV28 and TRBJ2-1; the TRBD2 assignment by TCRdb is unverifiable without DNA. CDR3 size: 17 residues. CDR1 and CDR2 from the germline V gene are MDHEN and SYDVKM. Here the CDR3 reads CASSSLSPSGPYNEQFF.

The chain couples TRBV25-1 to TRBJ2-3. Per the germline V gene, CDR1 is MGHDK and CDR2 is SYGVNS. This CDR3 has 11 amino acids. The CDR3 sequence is CASKLGNTQYF. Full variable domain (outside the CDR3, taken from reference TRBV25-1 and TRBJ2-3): EADIYQTPRYLVIGTGKKITLECSQTMGHDKMYWYQQDPGMELHLIHYSYGVNSTEKGDLSSESTVSRIRTEHFPLTLESARPSHTSQYLCASKLGNTQYFGPGTRLTVL.

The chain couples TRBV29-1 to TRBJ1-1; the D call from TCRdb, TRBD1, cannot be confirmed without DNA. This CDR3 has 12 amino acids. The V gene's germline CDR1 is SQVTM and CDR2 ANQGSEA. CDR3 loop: CSAGTEAPEAFF. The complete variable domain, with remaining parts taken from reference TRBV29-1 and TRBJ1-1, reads SAVISQKPSRDICQRGTSLTIQCQVDSQVTMMFWYRQQPGQSLTLIATANQGSEATYESGFVIDKFPISRPNLTFSTLTVSNMSPEDSSIYLCSAGTEAPEAFFGQGTRLTVV.

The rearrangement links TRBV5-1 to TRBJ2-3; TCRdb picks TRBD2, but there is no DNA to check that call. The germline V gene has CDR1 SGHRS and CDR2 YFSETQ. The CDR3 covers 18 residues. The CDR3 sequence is CASSSKLAGGPVTDTQYF. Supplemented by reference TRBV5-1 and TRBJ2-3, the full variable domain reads KAGVTQTPRYLIKTRGQQVTLSCSPISGHRSVSWYQQTPGQGLQFLFEYFSETQRNKGNFPGRFSGRQFSNSRSEMNVSTLELGDSALYLCASSSKLAGGPVTDTQYFGPGTRLTVL.

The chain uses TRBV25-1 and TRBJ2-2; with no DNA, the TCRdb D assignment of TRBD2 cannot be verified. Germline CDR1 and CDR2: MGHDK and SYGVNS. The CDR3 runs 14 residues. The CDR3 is CASKSLANPGELFF.

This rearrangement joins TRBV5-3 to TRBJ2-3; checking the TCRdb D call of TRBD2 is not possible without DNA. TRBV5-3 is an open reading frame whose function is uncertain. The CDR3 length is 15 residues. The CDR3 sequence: CARSLGAGGTDTQYF.

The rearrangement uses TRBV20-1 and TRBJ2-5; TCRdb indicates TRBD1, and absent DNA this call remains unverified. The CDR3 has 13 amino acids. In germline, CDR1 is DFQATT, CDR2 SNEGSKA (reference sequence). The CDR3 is CSARGEYQETQYF.

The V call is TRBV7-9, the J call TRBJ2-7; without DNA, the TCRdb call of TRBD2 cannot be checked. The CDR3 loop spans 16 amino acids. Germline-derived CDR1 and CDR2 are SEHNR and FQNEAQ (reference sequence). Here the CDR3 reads CASSLRAGQGPYEQYF.

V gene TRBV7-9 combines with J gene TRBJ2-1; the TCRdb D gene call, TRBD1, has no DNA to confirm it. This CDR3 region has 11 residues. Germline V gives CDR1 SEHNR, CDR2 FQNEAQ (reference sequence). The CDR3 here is CASRHAGTGFF.

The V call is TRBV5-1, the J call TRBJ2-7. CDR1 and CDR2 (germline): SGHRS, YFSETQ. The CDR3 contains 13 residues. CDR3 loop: CASSFFGAYEQYF.